Listed here are 20 T cell receptor beta chains from one sample, sequenced in a study of spatial heterogeneity in lung cancer. Described time point: blood at routine non-recurrence follow-up after resection. Unsorted samples of tumor, nontumor lung or frozen PBMC had their whole RNA sequenced. TCRdb called the 5' RACE reads again in MiXCR, with one record for every CDR3 protein. The sample records some 110,000 distinct CDR3 sequences, 10% to 15% being singletons. Here the sequenced sample was PBMCs, taken at follow-up. All receptors come from a male donor with early-stage non-small cell lung cancer.

CDR3 loop: CSAPSLSEQFF. DNA for the CDR3: TGCAGTGCCCCGTCTTTGAGTGAGCAGTTCTTC. This chain links TRBV20-1 with TRBJ2-1, with no clear D. CDR1 is DFQATT and CDR2 is SNEGSKA in the germline V gene (reference sequence). V was pared by 6 bases and J by 9 bases, with 12 bases between. The CDR3 is 11 amino acids.

This clonotype is medium-sized in the sample. The chain is built from TRBV28 and TRBJ2-7; D is uncertain. This CDR3 has 13 residues. The ends were cut back, 3 bases at V and 0 bases at J, with 6 bases in the middle. The germline gives CDR1 MDHEN, CDR2 SYDVKM. The chain's CDR3 is CASSFRSSYEQYF. The CDR3 bases are TGTGCCAGCAGTTTCAGGAGCTCCTACGAGCAGTACTTC.

V usage is TRBV29-1 and J usage is TRBJ2-3; D gene uncertain. V was clipped by 4 bases and J by 0 bases, with 11 bases between them. CDR3 size: 14 residues. Germline V CDR1 and CDR2: SQVTM, ANQGSEA. The CDR3 sequence: CSVGGSRSTDTQYF. The CDR3 coding sequence is TGCAGCGTTGGGGGAAGCCGCAGCACAGATACGCAGTATTTT.

Of note for this clonotype: A read error may produce the germline difference seen at one junction end. V gene TRBV28 combines with J gene TRBJ1-5; D uncertain. The CDR3 consists of 13 residues. CDR1 and CDR2 from the germline V gene are MDHEN and SYDVKM. The CDR3 nucleotides read TGTGCCTGCAGTTTGATTGGCAATCAGCCCCAGCATTTT. Encoded protein: CACSLIGNQPQHF.

This clonotype occurred a few times. This rearrangement joins TRBV10-2 to TRBJ2-1; the D gene is possibly TRBD1 (6 bases). The CDR3 runs 13 residues. CDR1 WSHSY and CDR2 SAAADI come from the germline V gene. V lost 10 bases and J 3 bases, leaving 13 bases between the germline ends. CDR3: CAIRDISYNEQFF. The CDR3 coding sequence is TGCGCCATTAGGGACATTAGCTACAATGAGCAGTTCTTC.

This clonotype was counted a few times. The chain links TRBV10-1 to TRBJ2-7, with D possibly matching TRBD1 (6 bases). This CDR3 spans 14 amino acids. Looked up from germline, CDR1 is WNHNN and CDR2 is SYGVQD (reference sequence). Trimming removed 2 bases from V and 6 bases from J, with 14 bases in between. The CDR3 nucleotides are TGCGCCAGCAGTGAGCACGCAGGGGTTGTCGAGCAGTACTTC. Protein sequence: CASSEHAGVVEQYF.

This clonotype has a count of ten or more. The genes are TRBV6-6 and TRBJ2-6, with 10 bases lining up with TRBD1. This CDR3 is 17 amino acids long. Germline-derived CDR1 and CDR2 are MNHNY and SVGAGI (reference sequence). V shed 6 bases, J shed 1 base, and the junction held 6 bases outside the gene matches. CDR3 loop: CASSPGTGVSGANVLTF. CDR3 DNA sequence: TGTGCCAGCAGCCCCGGGACAGGGGTTTCTGGGGCCAACGTCCTGACTTTC.

The CDR3, as DNA: TGTGCCAGCAGCTCGCCTCGACCCTCTCCCGGCTATGGCTACACCTTC. Protein: CASSSPRPSPGYGYTF. The chain has TRBV28 and TRBJ1-2; D unresolved. CDR1 and CDR2 (germline): MDHEN, SYDVKM. The germline V and J ends were trimmed by 6 bases and 4 bases, with 21 bases remaining between them. This CDR3 comprises 16 residues.

This clonotype was seen at least ten times. V is TRBV20-1 and J is TRBJ2-5, with D tentatively TRBD2 (7 bases). The CDR3 totals 16 residues. With 3 bases removed from V and 5 bases from J, the gap between germline ends came to 22 bases. From germline, CDR1 is DFQATT and CDR2 SNEGSKA (reference sequence). For the CDR3, the DNA is TGCAGTGCTAGGGCCGGGGGGCCTTCCTCGGTGGAGACCCAGTACTTC. Translated, it gives CSARAGGPSSVETQYF.

This clonotype has just a few counts. The chain has TRBV19 and TRBJ1-2; 7 bases agree with TRBD1. Germline CDR1 and CDR2: LNHDA and SQIVND (reference sequence). The junction had 17 bases not matched to a gene; V was cut back by 5 bases and J by 8 bases. The CDR3 is 16 residues long. CDR3 sequence reads: CASSPTGTVTFEGYTF. The CDR3, as DNA: TGTGCCAGTAGTCCAACCGGGACAGTAACCTTTGAAGGCTACACCTTC.

The rearrangement joins TRBV7-9 to TRBJ1-2, with D possibly being TRBD1 (6 bases). CDR3 length equals 13 residues. Germline V gives CDR1 SEHNR, CDR2 FQNEAQ (reference sequence). Trimming removed 3 bases at V and 6 bases at J, with 11 bases between. The CDR3 sequence: CASSLGGSDGYTF. The CDR3 DNA sequence: TGTGCCAGCAGCTTGGGGGGCTCGGATGGCTACACCTTC.

This clonotype showed up many times. At one of its ends the junction is not consistent with the germline gene, which may arise from a read error. The chain uses TRBV6-2 or TRBV6-3 and TRBJ1-2, with unresolved D. Germline V lookup: CDR1 MNHEY, CDR2 SVGEGT. The CDR3 loop spans 11 amino acids. This CDR3 reads CASSYSTKVSF. The CDR3 DNA sequence: TGTGCCAGCAGTTACTCGACAAAAGTGTCCTTC.

At least ten counts were recorded for this clonotype. J is TRBJ2-3 and V is TRBV2, with unresolved D. The CDR3 covers 13 residues. V dropped 2 bases and J dropped 1 base, with 4 bases sitting between them. CDR1 and CDR2 from the germline V gene are SNHLY and FYNNEI. CDR3 protein: CASSERGTDTQYF. CDR3 sequence (DNA): TGTGCCAGCAGTGAAAGGGGCACAGATACGCAGTATTTT.

This clonotype occurred many times. The chain uses TRBV28 and TRBJ1-1, with no clear D. Germline V lookup: CDR1 MDHEN, CDR2 SYDVKM. V gave up 3 bases and J gave up 6 bases, with 11 bases separating them. This CDR3 is 13 amino acids long. CDR3 bases: TGTGCCAGCAGTTTCTACAGCAGAGCTGAAGCTTTCTTT. This sequence encodes CASSFYSRAEAFF.

This rearrangement joins TRBV20-1 to TRBJ1-1; D gene unclear. The CDR3 is 13 amino acids. Germline assignment: CDR1 DFQATT and CDR2 SNEGSKA (reference sequence). V shed 4 bases and J shed 3 bases, with 12 bases lying between them. The CDR3 bases are TGCAGTGCTATCCCTCCCCTCGACACTGAAGCTTTCTTT. This gives the protein CSAIPPLDTEAFF.

In its sample, this clonotype was seen a few times. V and J are TRBV20-1 and TRBJ2-7, with a possible D match to TRBD1 (7 bases). The CDR3 consists of 14 residues. V shed 5 bases and J shed 4 bases, with 18 bases lying between them. CDR1 and CDR2 (germline): DFQATT, SNEGSKA (reference sequence). The CDR3 DNA is TGCAGTGCTCTCCCGACAGGGAGGTCGTACGAGCAGTACTTC. This codes for CSALPTGRSYEQYF.

This sequence joins TRBV7-2 and TRBJ1-3; possibly TRBD1 for D (5 bases). Deletions cut 5 bases from V and 2 bases from J, with 10 bases between. This CDR3 is 14 amino acids long. CDR1 and CDR2 (germline): SGHTA, FQGNSA. This CDR3 reads CASSVGVTGNTIYF. CDR3 sequence (DNA): TGTGCCAGCAGCGTAGGGGTAACTGGAAACACCATATATTTT.

The chain links TRBV15 to TRBJ2-7, with TRBD2 as a possible D gene (7 bases). Trimming took 0 bases from V and 2 from J, leaving 11 bases between them. Germline lookup yields CDR1 LNHNV and CDR2 YYDKDF (reference sequence). This CDR3 is built from 15 residues. This chain's CDR3 is CATSRDRGGTYEQYF. The CDR3 nucleotides read TGTGCCACCAGCAGAGATAGGGGGGGAACCTACGAGCAGTACTTC.

This clonotype was seen ten or more times. The CDR3 region is CASSLWGNEQFF. CDR3 DNA sequence: TGTGCCAGCAGTTTATGGGGGAATGAGCAGTTCTTC. The V and J genes are TRBV12-3 or TRBV12-4 and TRBJ2-1; D tentatively fits TRBD1 or TRBD2 (5 bases each). The CDR3 is 12 amino acids. V lost 2 bases and J lost 7, with 6 bases in between.

This chain joins TRBV5-1 and TRBJ1-1; TRBD1 aligns across 7 bases. V dropped 4 bases and J dropped 1; count of bases not matched to a gene: 7. Germline CDR1 and CDR2: SGHRS and YFSETQ. There are 15 residues in the CDR3. The CDR3 DNA is TGCGCCAGCAGCCTACCGGGACAGCCGAACACTGAAGCTTTCTTT. This encodes CASSLPGQPNTEAFF.